This is a list of T cell receptor beta chains from one sample in a study of regulatory T cells in long-lasting Graves disease. One entry per CDR3 protein, called by TCRdb with MiXCR from the multiplex PCR reads. The sample shows some 430,000 distinct CDR3 sequences, about a fifth of them seen only once. The sample was peripheral blood mononuclear cells (PBMCs), taken when the disease was refractory, from a patient treated with antithyroid drugs. The receptors shown here come from a female donor with Graves disease. Each CDR3 is given with its conserved first and last residue. Fields, in order: V gene, J gene, D gene, clone size, CDR3 protein, CDR3 DNA. The D gene is left open where the match is weak. Not all rows give a size; the values are once, few, many and, for expanded clones, a class.

V: TRBV5-1
J: TRBJ1-4
D: NA
size: few
CDR3: CASSPLTPNEKLFF
DNA: TGCGCCAGCAGCCCCCTTACCCCGAATGAAAAACTGTTTTTT

V: TRBV28
J: TRBJ2-1
D: NA
size: NA
CDR3: CASSLFAEQFF
DNA: TGTGCCAGCAGTTTATTCGCTGAGCAGTTCTTC

V: TRBV19
J: TRBJ2-5
D: NA
size: few
CDR3: CASSTGARSIQETQYF
DNA: TGTGCCAGTAGTACCGGCGCCAGGTCCATACAAGAGACCCAGTACTTC

V: TRBV6-2/TRBV6-3
J: TRBJ1-4
D: NA
size: many
CDR3: CASRTATNEKLFF
DNA: TGTGCCAGCAGGACGGCAACTAATGAAAAACTGTTTTTT

V: TRBV2
J: TRBJ1-1
D: NA
size: NA
CDR3: CASSPVYSEAFF
DNA: TGTGCCAGCAGTCCCGTTTACTCTGAAGCTTTCTTT

V: TRBV28
J: TRBJ1-5
D: NA
size: many
CDR3: CASLTSPVDSNQPQHF
DNA: TGTGCCAGCCTAACATCCCCAGTTGATAGCAATCAGCCCCAGCATTTT

V: TRBV28
J: TRBJ2-7
D: TRBD2
size: many
CDR3: CASSTPSGSKGGFYEQYF
DNA: TGTGCCAGCAGTACCCCTAGCGGGAGTAAGGGGGGGTTTTACGAGCAGTACTTC

V: TRBV19
J: TRBJ2-5
D: NA
size: many
CDR3: CASSIARDLETQYF
DNA: TGTGCCAGTAGTATAGCCCGGGATTTAGAGACCCAGTACTTC

V: TRBV12-3/TRBV12-4
J: TRBJ1-6
D: TRBD1
size: many
CDR3: CASRLRDRASSYNSPLHF
DNA: TGTGCCAGCAGACTCCGGGACAGGGCCAGCTCCTATAATTCACCCCTCCACTTT

V: TRBV6-1
J: TRBJ2-7
D: NA
size: many
CDR3: CASKGTLTTYEQYF
DNA: TGTGCCAGCAAAGGGACACTCACCACGTACGAGCAGTACTTC

V: TRBV6-1
J: TRBJ1-1
D: TRBD1
size: NA
CDR3: CASSQPDGQGKAFF
DNA: TGTGCCAGCAGCCAACCCGACGGACAGGGAAAAGCTTTCTTT

V: TRBV19
J: TRBJ1-1
D: NA
size: NA
CDR3: CASINFGDVAFF
DNA: TGTGCCAGTATCAATTTTGGGGATGTTGCTTTCTTT

V: TRBV3-1
J: TRBJ1-4
D: NA
size: many
CDR3: CASSQVQATTNEKLFF
DNA: TGTGCCAGCAGCCAAGTGCAGGCCACAACTAATGAAAAACTGTTTTTT

V: TRBV5-1
J: TRBJ2-7
D: TRBD2
size: NA
CDR3: CASSLSSGGFYEQYF
DNA: TGCGCCAGCAGCTTGTCCAGCGGGGGATTCTACGAGCAGTACTTC

V: TRBV7-9
J: TRBJ1-2
D: NA
size: few
CDR3: CASSFEASGYTF
DNA: TGTGCCAGCAGCTTCGAGGCCAGCGGCTACACCTTC

V: TRBV12-5
J: TRBJ1-5
D: NA
size: NA
CDR3: CASGLVLGGSSNQPQHF
DNA: TGTGCTAGTGGTTTGGTATTGGGGGGCAGTAGCAATCAGCCCCAGCATTTT

V: TRBV13
J: TRBJ2-7
D: NA
size: NA
CDR3: CASSPPEGGPIYEQYF
DNA: TGTGCCAGCAGCCCCCCAGAGGGGGGGCCCATATACGAGCAGTACTTC

V: TRBV5-1
J: TRBJ1-1
D: NA
size: many
CDR3: CASSSTTTGNTEAFF
DNA: TGCGCCAGCAGCTCAACGACGACGGGGAACACTGAAGCTTTCTTT

V: TRBV30
J: TRBJ1-1
D: NA
size: NA
CDR3: CAWSGLEDTEAFF
DNA: TGTGCCTGGAGCGGCTTGGAGGACACTGAAGCTTTCTTT

V: TRBV20-1
J: TRBJ1-2
D: NA
size: NA
CDR3: CSARTTVPYGYTF
DNA: TGCAGTGCTCGAACGACAGTTCCTTATGGCTACACCTTC

V: TRBV30
J: TRBJ1-1
D: NA
size: NA
CDR3: CAWSKIGALNTEAFF
DNA: TGTGCCTGGAGTAAGATCGGGGCGTTGAACACTGAAGCTTTCTTT

V: TRBV5-1
J: TRBJ2-7
D: NA
size: NA
CDR3: CASSHKWGANYEQYF
DNA: TGCGCCAGCAGCCACAAGTGGGGGGCAAACTACGAGCAGTACTTC

V: TRBV12-3/TRBV12-4
J: TRBJ2-3
D: TRBD2
size: NA
CDR3: CASSTSGGPDTQYF
DNA: TGTGCCAGCAGCACTAGCGGGGGTCCTGATACGCAGTATTTT

V: TRBV5-1
J: TRBJ2-7
D: NA
size: many
CDR3: CASSLGMGYEQYF
DNA: TGTGCCAGCAGTTTAGGGATGGGGTACGAGCAGTACTTC

V: TRBV20-1
J: TRBJ2-5
D: TRBD2
size: NA
CDR3: CSATELGTRGVGETQYF
DNA: TGCAGTGCTACGGAGTTGGGGACTAGAGGGGTGGGGGAGACCCAGTACTTC

V: TRBV12-3/TRBV12-4
J: TRBJ1-4
D: NA
size: NA
CDR3: CASLLRLGLFYEKLFF
DNA: TGTGCCAGCCTTTTGCGGCTGGGGCTATTCTATGAAAAACTGTTTTTT

V: TRBV30
J: TRBJ1-2
D: NA
size: NA
CDR3: CAWRGRAPTYGGYTF
DNA: TGTGCCTGGAGAGGGAGAGCTCCCACCTATGGTGGCTACACCTTC

V: TRBV7-8
J: TRBJ1-1
D: NA
size: NA
CDR3: CASSLAGMGLRWTEAFF
DNA: TGTGCCAGCAGCTTAGCTGGTATGGGGTTGCGTTGGACTGAAGCTTTCTTT

V: TRBV7-8
J: TRBJ1-4
D: TRBD1
size: few
CDR3: CASSPRQGMGEKLFF
DNA: TGTGCCAGCAGCCCCCGACAGGGGATGGGGGAAAAACTGTTTTTT

V: TRBV2
J: TRBJ1-2
D: TRBD1
size: many
CDR3: CASCRQGRYGYTF
DNA: TGTGCCAGCTGCAGACAGGGAAGGTATGGCTACACCTTC

V: TRBV15
J: TRBJ1-2
D: NA
size: many
CDR3: CATSSPGARGYTF
DNA: TGTGCCACCAGCAGTCCGGGGGCTCGGGGCTACACCTTC

V: TRBV5-1
J: TRBJ2-6
D: NA
size: many
CDR3: CASSQMTNSGANVLTF
DNA: TGCGCCAGCAGCCAGATGACCAACTCTGGGGCCAACGTCCTGACTTTC

V: TRBV7-9
J: TRBJ1-6
D: NA
size: NA
CDR3: CACSSPIGQPNPPYNNSPLHF
DNA: TGTGCCTGCAGCTCCCCAATCGGACAGCCGAACCCCCCATACAATAATTCACCCCTCCACTTT

V: TRBV28
J: TRBJ1-6
D: NA
size: many
CDR3: CASTAPGVYPLHF
DNA: TGTGCCAGCACCGCACCCGGGGTCTATCCCCTCCACTTT

V: TRBV6-5
J: TRBJ2-7
D: NA
size: many
CDR3: CASSYGGQGGYEQYF
DNA: TGTGCCAGCAGTTATGGAGGGCAGGGTGGATACGAGCAGTACTTC

V: TRBV28
J: TRBJ2-7
D: NA
size: NA
CDR3: CASSRRREQYF
DNA: TGTGCCAGCAGCCGTCGACGCGAGCAGTACTTC

V: TRBV3-1
J: TRBJ1-2
D: TRBD1
size: few
CDR3: CASSLQGALPYTF
DNA: TGTGCCAGCAGCCTACAGGGGGCGTTGCCCTACACCTTC

V: TRBV28
J: TRBJ2-3
D: NA
size: NA
CDR3: CASSLLVTDGTDTQYF
DNA: TGTGCCAGCAGTTTACTTGTCACGGATGGCACAGATACGCAGTATTTT

V: TRBV12-3/TRBV12-4
J: TRBJ1-2
D: NA
size: many
CDR3: CASRATTAGANYGYTF
DNA: TGTGCCAGCCGTGCGACGACGGCTGGAGCTAACTATGGCTACACCTTC

V: TRBV7-9
J: TRBJ1-2
D: NA
size: many
CDR3: CASTREVAGGYTF
DNA: TGTGCCAGCACCAGAGAGGTAGCGGGTGGCTACACCTTC

V: TRBV27
J: TRBJ1-2
D: NA
size: many
CDR3: CASSLVGADGYTF
DNA: TGTGCCAGCAGTTTAGTGGGGGCGGATGGCTACACCTTC

V: TRBV11-1
J: TRBJ2-2
D: NA
size: few
CDR3: CASSLAWTATGELFF
DNA: TGTGCCAGCAGCTTAGCTTGGACAGCCACCGGGGAGCTGTTTTTT

V: TRBV30
J: TRBJ1-2
D: NA
size: NA
CDR3: CACYRDYGYTF
DNA: TGTGCCTGTTACAGGGACTATGGCTACACCTTC